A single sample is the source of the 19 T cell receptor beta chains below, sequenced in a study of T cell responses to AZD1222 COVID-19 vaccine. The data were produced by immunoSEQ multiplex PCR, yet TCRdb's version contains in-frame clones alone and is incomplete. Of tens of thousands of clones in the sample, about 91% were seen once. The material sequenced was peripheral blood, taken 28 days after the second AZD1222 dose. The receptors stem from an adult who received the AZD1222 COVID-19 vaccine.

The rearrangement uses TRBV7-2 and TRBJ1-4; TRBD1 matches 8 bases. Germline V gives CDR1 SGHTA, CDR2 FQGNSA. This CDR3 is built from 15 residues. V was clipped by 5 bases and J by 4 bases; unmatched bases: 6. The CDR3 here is CASSPRTGLNEKLFF. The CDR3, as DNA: TGTGCCAGCAGCCCCCGGACAGGGCTTAATGAAAAACTGTTTTTT.

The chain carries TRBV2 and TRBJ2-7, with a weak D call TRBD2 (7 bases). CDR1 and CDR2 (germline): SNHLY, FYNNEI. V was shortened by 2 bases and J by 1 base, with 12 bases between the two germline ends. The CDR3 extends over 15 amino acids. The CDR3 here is CASSELRGGSYEQYF. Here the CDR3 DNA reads TGTGCCAGCAGTGAACTGAGGGGGGGGTCCTACGAGCAGTACTTC.

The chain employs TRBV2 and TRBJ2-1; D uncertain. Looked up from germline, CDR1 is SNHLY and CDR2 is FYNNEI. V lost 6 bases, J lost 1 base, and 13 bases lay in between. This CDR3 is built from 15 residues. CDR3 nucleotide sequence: TGTGCCAGCAGCCAGCCTAAAAAGTCCTACAATGAGCAGTTCTTC. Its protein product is CASSQPKKSYNEQFF.

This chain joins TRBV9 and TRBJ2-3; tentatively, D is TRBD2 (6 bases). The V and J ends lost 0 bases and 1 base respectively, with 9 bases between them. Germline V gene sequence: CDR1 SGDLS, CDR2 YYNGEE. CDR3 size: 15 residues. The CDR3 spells CASSVVASGTDTQYF. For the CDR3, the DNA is TGTGCCAGCAGCGTAGTTGCTAGCGGCACAGATACGCAGTATTTT.

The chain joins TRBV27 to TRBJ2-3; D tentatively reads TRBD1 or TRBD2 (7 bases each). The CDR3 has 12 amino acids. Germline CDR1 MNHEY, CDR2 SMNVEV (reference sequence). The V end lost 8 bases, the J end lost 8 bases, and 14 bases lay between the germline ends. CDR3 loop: CASGGGGGTQYF. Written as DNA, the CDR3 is TGTGCCAGCGGGGGAGGGGGCGGTACGCAGTATTTT.

The CDR3 region is CASSLRGAGSYEQYF. Written as DNA, the CDR3 is TGTGCCAGCAGCTTACGGGGCGCCGGGTCCTACGAGCAGTACTTC. The chain has TRBV11-2 and TRBJ2-7; D is possibly TRBD1 or TRBD2 (5 bases each). Trimming removed 2 bases at V and 1 base at J, with 12 bases between. There are 15 residues in the CDR3. Germline CDR1 and CDR2: SGHAT and FQNNGV.

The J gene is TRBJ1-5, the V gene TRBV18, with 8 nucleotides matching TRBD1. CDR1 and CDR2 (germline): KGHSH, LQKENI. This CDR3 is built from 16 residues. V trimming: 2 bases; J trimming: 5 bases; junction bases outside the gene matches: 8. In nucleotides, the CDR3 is TGTGCCAGCTCACCAGGTCAGGGGGCTTGGGATCAGCCCCAGCATTTT. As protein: CASSPGQGAWDQPQHF.

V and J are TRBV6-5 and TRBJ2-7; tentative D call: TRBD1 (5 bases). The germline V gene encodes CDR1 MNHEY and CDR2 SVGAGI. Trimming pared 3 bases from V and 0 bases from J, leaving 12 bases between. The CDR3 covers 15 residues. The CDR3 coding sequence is TGTGCCAGCAGTTATGGGGCCGAGAGCTCCTACGAGCAGTACTTC. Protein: CASSYGAESSYEQYF.

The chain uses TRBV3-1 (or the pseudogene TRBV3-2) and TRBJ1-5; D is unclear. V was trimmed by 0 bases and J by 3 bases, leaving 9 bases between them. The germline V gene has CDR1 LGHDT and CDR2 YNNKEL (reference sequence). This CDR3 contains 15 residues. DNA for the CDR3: TGTGCCAGCAGCCAAGAATACGGGTCCAATCAGCCCCAGCATTTT. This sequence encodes CASSQEYGSNQPQHF.

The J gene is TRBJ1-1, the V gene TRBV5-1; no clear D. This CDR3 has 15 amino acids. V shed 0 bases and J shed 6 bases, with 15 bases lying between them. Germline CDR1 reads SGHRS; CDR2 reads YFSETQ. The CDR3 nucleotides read TGCGCCAGCAGCTTGGAAGTGGGGTGGAGGGCTGAAGCTTTCTTT. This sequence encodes CASSLEVGWRAEAFF.

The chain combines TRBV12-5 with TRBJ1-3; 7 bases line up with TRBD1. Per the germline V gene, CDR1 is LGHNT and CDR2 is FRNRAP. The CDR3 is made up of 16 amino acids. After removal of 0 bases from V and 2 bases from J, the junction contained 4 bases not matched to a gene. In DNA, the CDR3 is TGTGCTAGTGGTTTGGTTACAGGGGCTACTGGAAACACCATATATTTT. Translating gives CASGLVTGATGNTIYF. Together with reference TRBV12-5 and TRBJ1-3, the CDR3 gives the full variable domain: DARVTQTPRHKVTEMGQEVTMRCQPILGHNTVFWYRQTMMQGLELLAYFRNRAPLDDSGMPKDRFSAEMPDATLATLKIQPSEPRDSAVYFCASGLVTGATGNTIYFGEGSWLTVV.

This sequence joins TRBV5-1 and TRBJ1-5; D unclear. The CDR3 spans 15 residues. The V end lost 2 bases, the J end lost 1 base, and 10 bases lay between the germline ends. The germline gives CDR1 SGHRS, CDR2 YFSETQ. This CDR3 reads CASSFTGSSNQPQHF. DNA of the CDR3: TGCGCCAGCAGCTTCACGGGGAGCAGCAATCAGCCCCAGCATTTT. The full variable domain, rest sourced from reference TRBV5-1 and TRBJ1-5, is KAGVTQTPRYLIKTRGQQVTLSCSPISGHRSVSWYQQTPGQGLQFLFEYFSETQRNKGNFPGRFSGRQFSNSRSEMNVSTLELGDSALYLCASSFTGSSNQPQHFGDGTRLSIL.

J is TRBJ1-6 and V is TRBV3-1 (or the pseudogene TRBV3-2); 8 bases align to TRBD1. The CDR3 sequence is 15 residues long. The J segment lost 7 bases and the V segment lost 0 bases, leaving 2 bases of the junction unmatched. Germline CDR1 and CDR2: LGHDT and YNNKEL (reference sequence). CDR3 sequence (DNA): TGTGCCAGCAGCCAAGATAGGACAGGGAATTCACCCCTCCACTTT. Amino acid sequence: CASSQDRTGNSPLHF.

The CDR3 sequence: CASSRLAKETQYF. CDR3 in DNA: TGTGCCAGCAGCCGTCTGGCGAAAGAGACCCAGTACTTC. The chain recombines TRBV7-2 with TRBJ2-5; D is uncertain. The germline gives CDR1 SGHTA, CDR2 FQGNSA. V was cut by 5 bases and J by 3 bases, with 10 bases left in between. This CDR3 region has 13 residues.

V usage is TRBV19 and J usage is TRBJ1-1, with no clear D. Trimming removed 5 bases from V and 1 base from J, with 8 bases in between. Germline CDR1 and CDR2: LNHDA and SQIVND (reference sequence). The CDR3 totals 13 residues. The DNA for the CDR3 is TGTGCCAGTAGTGGCAACAGGAACACTGAAGCTTTCTTT. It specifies CASSGNRNTEAFF.

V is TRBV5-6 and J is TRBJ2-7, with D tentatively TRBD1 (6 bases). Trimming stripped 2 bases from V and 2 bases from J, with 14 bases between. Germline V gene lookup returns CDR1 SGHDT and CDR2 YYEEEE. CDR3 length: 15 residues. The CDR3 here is CASSLRPGHPYEQYF. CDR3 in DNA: TGTGCCAGCAGCTTACGGCCGGGACACCCCTACGAGCAGTACTTC. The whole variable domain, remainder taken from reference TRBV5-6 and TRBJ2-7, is DAGVTQSPTHLIKTRGQQVTLRCSPKSGHDTVSWYQQALGQGPQFIFQYYEEEERQRGNFPDRFSGHQFPNYSSELNVNALLLGDSALYLCASSLRPGHPYEQYFGPGTRLTVT.

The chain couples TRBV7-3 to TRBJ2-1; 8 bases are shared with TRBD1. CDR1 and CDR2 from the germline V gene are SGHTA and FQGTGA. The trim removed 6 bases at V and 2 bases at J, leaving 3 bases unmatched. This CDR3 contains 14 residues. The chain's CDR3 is CASSPDRAYNEQFF. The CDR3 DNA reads TGTGCCAGCAGTCCGGACAGGGCCTACAATGAGCAGTTCTTC.

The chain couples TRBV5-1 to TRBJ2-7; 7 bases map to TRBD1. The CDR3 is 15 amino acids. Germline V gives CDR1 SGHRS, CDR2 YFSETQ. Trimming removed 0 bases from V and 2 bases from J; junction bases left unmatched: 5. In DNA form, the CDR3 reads TGCGCCAGCAGCTTGGGGGCAGGGGGAGCCTACGAGCAGTACTTC. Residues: CASSLGAGGAYEQYF.

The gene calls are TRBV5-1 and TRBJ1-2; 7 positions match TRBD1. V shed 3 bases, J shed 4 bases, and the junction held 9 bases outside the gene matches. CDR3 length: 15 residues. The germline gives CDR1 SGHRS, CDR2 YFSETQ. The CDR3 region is CASSSGQAYGYGYTF. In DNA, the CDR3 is TGCGCCAGCAGCTCAGGACAGGCTTACGGCTATGGCTACACCTTC.